This passage covers 16 T cell receptor beta chains from one sample sequenced in a study of T cell repertoires in cytomegalovirus infection. MiXCR was run by TCRdb on the reads, yielding one entry per CDR3 protein. This sample has about 440,000 distinct CDR3 sequences; around 32% occur once, and the top ten carry about an eighth. Sequencing was done on a sample of PBMCs. The receptor set was obtained from a human donor in good health (CMV status not recorded). Some clones in this sample may be carry-over from other donors' samples.

The sample holds a few counts of this clonotype. This chain connects TRBV15 to TRBJ2-1, with TRBD1 identical over 7 bases. CDR3 length equals 13 residues. Unmatched junction bases numbered 5, after V lost 8 bases and J lost 4 bases. Looked up from germline, CDR1 is LNHNV and CDR2 is YYDKDF (reference sequence). The CDR3 bases are TGTGCCACCCGACAGGGACGATACAATGAGCAGTTCTTC. Translating it yields CATRQGRYNEQFF. The whole variable domain, remainder taken from reference TRBV15 and TRBJ2-1, is DAMVIQNPRYQVTQFGKPVTLSCSQTLNHNVMYWYQQKSSQAPKLLFHYYDKDFNNEADTPDNFQSRRPNTSFCFLDIRSPGLGDTAMYLCATRQGRYNEQFFGPGTRLTVL.

This clonotype was detected ten times or more. J is TRBJ2-5 and V is TRBV7-6; TRBD2 is a possible D gene (5 bases). Per the germline V gene, CDR1 is SGHVS and CDR2 is FNYEAQ. The CDR3 loop spans 14 amino acids. V was pared by 3 bases and J by 2 bases, with 10 bases between. The CDR3 here is CASSFRTLQETQYF. DNA of the CDR3: TGTGCCAGCAGCTTCCGGACTTTACAAGAGACCCAGTACTTC. Filled out from reference TRBV7-6 and TRBJ2-5, the complete variable domain reads GAGVSQSPRYKVTKRGQDVALRCDPISGHVSLYWYRQALGQGPEFLTYFNYEAQQDKSGLPNDRFSAERPEGSISTLTIQRTEQRDSAMYRCASSFRTLQETQYFGPGTRLLVL.

This clonotype was picked up a small number of times. The rearrangement links TRBV7-8 to TRBJ2-3, with D possibly matching TRBD2 (6 bases). The CDR3 covers 16 residues. The ends were cut back, 5 bases at V and 0 bases at J, with 15 bases in the middle. CDR1 is SGHVS and CDR2 is FQNEAQ in the germline V gene. The CDR3 DNA reads TGTGCCAGCAGCATCTACCCCCGGGGGAGCACAGATACGCAGTATTTT. The encoded protein is CASSIYPRGSTDTQYF.

Remarks on this clonotype: The junction does not match germline at one end; this may be a read error. This chain joins TRBV6-2 or TRBV6-3 and TRBJ2-7; D unresolved. CDR1 is MNHEY and CDR2 is SVGEGT in the germline V gene. This CDR3 region has 12 residues. The CDR3 nucleotides read TGTTCAAGCAGTTACTCGGGCTACGAGCATTACTTC. It is translated as CSSSYSGYEHYF.

This clonotype was seen a handful of times. The chain has TRBV4-1 and TRBJ2-7; D ambiguous. Germline V gene lookup returns CDR1 MGHRA and CDR2 YSYEKL. Trimming shortened V by 0 bases and J by 4 bases, and 10 bases separated the two germline ends. The CDR3 length is 14 residues. The CDR3 spells CASSQDFLMYEQYF. Written as DNA, the CDR3 is TGCGCCAGCAGCCAAGACTTCCTGATGTACGAGCAGTACTTC.

This clonotype has at least ten counts. The V gene is TRBV7-8, the J gene TRBJ1-5; maybe TRBD1 (5 bases). CDR3 length equals 15 residues. Germline CDR1 SGHVS, CDR2 FQNEAQ. V lost 1 base, J lost 1 base, and 8 bases lay in between. DNA of the CDR3: TGTGCCAGCAGCTTAGGAGGGGTAAGCAATCAGCCCCAGCATTTT. This encodes CASSLGGVSNQPQHF.

This clonotype has more than one count but fewer than ten. The CDR3 loop is CASTYREKLFF. The CDR3 DNA reads TGTGCCAGCACCTACCGTGAAAAACTGTTTTTT. The chain carries TRBV6-6 and TRBJ1-4; D unresolved. The germline V and J ends were trimmed by 7 bases and 7 bases, with 7 bases remaining between them. Germline CDR1 reads MNHNY; CDR2 reads SVGAGI (reference sequence). This CDR3 contains 11 residues.

The table lists this clonotype with a count of one. The chain is built from TRBV5-4 and TRBJ2-1; weak D call: TRBD2 (7 bases). V was cut by 6 bases and J by 0 bases, with 19 bases left in between. The CDR3 is 17 residues long. The germline V gene encodes CDR1 SGHNT and CDR2 YYREEE (reference sequence). CDR3 in amino acids: CASTPGGGLDSYNEQFF. CDR3 nucleotides: TGTGCCAGCACCCCGGGCGGGGGCCTTGACTCCTACAATGAGCAGTTCTTC. Drawing the rest from reference TRBV5-4 and TRBJ2-1, the complete variable domain is ETGVTQSPTHLIKTRGQQVTLRCSSQSGHNTVSWYQQALGQGPQFIFQYYREEENGRGNFPPRFSGLQFPNYSSELNVNALELDDSALYLCASTPGGGLDSYNEQFFGPGTRLTVL.

This clonotype was counted at least ten times. The chain has TRBV12-3 or TRBV12-4 and TRBJ1-5; 8 bases align to TRBD1. The CDR3 loop spans 15 amino acids. V was pared by 2 bases and J by 2 bases, with 2 bases of the junction left unmatched. CDR3 DNA sequence: TGTGCCAGCAGTTTAATGACAGGGGGCAATCAGCCCCAGCATTTT. Its translation: CASSLMTGGNQPQHF.

At least ten counts were recorded for this clonotype. The CDR3 region is CASSFGSGGAEQFF. The CDR3 DNA reads TGTGCCAGCAGTTTCGGTTCGGGAGGGGCTGAGCAGTTCTTC. The J gene is TRBJ2-1, the V gene TRBV12-3 or TRBV12-4; 8 bases are shared with TRBD2. CDR3 length: 14 amino acids. V lost 3 bases, J lost 9 bases, and 7 bases stayed unmatched.

This clonotype was observed many times. The junction departs from germline at one end; a sequencing error may be responsible. This chain connects TRBV7-6 to TRBJ2-1, with TRBD2 as a possible D gene (5 bases). The CDR3 contains 12 residues. Germline assignment: CDR1 SGHVS and CDR2 FNYEAQ. CDR3 in DNA: TGTGCCAGCAGTTTAGAGGGAAATGAGCAGTTCTTC. Translated: CASSLEGNEQFF.

V and J are TRBV19 and TRBJ1-2; the D is unclear. Germline V lookup: CDR1 LNHDA, CDR2 SQIVND (reference sequence). The CDR3 is 18 amino acids. Trimming shortened V by 4 bases and J by 2 bases, and 23 bases separated the two germline ends. In DNA, the CDR3 is TGTGCCAGTAGTACAGATTTGGACTCCAGAAGAATCAACTATGGCTACACCTTC. The encoded protein is CASSTDLDSRRINYGYTF.

This clonotype appeared many times. The chain recombines TRBV12-3 or TRBV12-4 with TRBJ1-2; weak D call: TRBD1 (5 bases). The CDR3 length is 12 residues. Trimming took 6 bases from V and 7 from J, leaving 12 bases between them. CDR3 bases: TGTGCCAGCAGGGGGACCTCTCCTGGCTACACCTTC. Translation: CASRGTSPGYTF.

The V call is TRBV7-9, the J call TRBJ2-5, with TRBD1 identical over 9 bases. Unmatched junction bases numbered 6, after V lost 5 bases and J lost 5 bases. Germline loops: CDR1 SEHNR, CDR2 FQNEAQ (reference sequence). The CDR3 is 14 amino acids. CDR3 protein: CASSTRQGGETQYF. In DNA form, the CDR3 reads TGTGCCAGCAGCACAAGACAGGGGGGTGAGACCCAGTACTTC.

The table lists this clonotype with a few counts. This sequence joins TRBV28 and TRBJ2-5, with TRBD2 as a possible D gene (5 bases). The CDR3 loop spans 14 amino acids. Trimming left V 5 bases short and J 5 bases short, with 15 bases between. The germline gives CDR1 MDHEN, CDR2 SYDVKM. CDR3 residues: CASSVSSRGETQYF. The CDR3 DNA reads as TGTGCCAGCAGTGTCTCCTCCCGCGGGGAGACCCAGTACTTC.

This clonotype was counted only a few times. CDR3 nucleotides: TGTGCCAGCAGTTACCAAACCCATAACACCGGGGAGCTGTTTTTT. Protein product: CASSYQTHNTGELFF. J is TRBJ2-2 and V is TRBV6-5; no clear D gene. This CDR3 region has 15 residues. The V gene's germline CDR1 is MNHEY and CDR2 SVGAGI. Trimming removed 2 bases at V and 2 bases at J, with 9 bases between.